This T cell receptor beta chain was profiled in a study of response to subunit inactivated influenza vaccine. Notes on the study in general: The study's authors posited that every seasonal influenza vaccination enlists few new T cells.

This CDR3 has 15 residues. Per germline, CDR1 LGHDT and CDR2 YNNKEL (reference sequence). Between the trimmed V and J ends, which lost 0 bases and 3 bases, there was a span of 9 bases. A single record per CDR3 protein comes from TCRdb applying MiXCR to the RT-PCR reads. The table shows a few hundred thousand distinct CDR3 sequences, with just over 20% occurring only once. This clonotype was counted at least ten times. Its antigen is currently unknown. The clonotype originates from a man between 50 and 69 years old who received an inactivated influenza vaccine. The source material was PBMCs from blood, sampled about 20 months after vaccination. The chain recombines TRBV3-1 with TRBJ1-5; the D gene is possibly TRBD1 (5 bases). Written as DNA, the CDR3 is TGTGCCAGCAGCCAAGAGGCAGGGTCCAATCAGCCCCAGCATTTT. This codes for CASSQEAGSNQPQHF.